These T cell receptor beta chains were read from a single sample in a study of technical replicates of blood from a handful of donors. Sequencing used immunoSEQ multiplex PCR; TCRdb keeps in-frame clones, though not all of them. The table shows tens of thousands of clones, with approximately 94% occurring only once. The sample was T cells isolated from PBMCs. Receptors originate from a human donor in good health. Each CDR3 is given with its conserved first and last residue. The D gene is left open where the match is weak. Rows give clone size only sometimes, using once, few, many, or a class for an expanded clone.

j_call clone_size v_call d_call cdr3_nt cdr3_aa
TRBJ1-5 NA TRBV11-3 TRBD1 TGTGCCAGCAGCTTAGATCTTGCCAGGGGGTACGGACCCAATCAGCCCCAGCATTTT CASSLDLARGYGPNQPQHF
TRBJ2-4 NA TRBV4-1 NA TGCGCCAGCAGCCAAGATTCCCTGACGGGACTAGCCAAAAACATTCAGTACTTC CASSQDSLTGLAKNIQYF
TRBJ2-1 NA TRBV5-1 TRBD1 TGCGCCAGCAGCTCCCGGACAGGGGACAATGAGCAGTTCTTC CASSSRTGDNEQFF
TRBJ2-3 NA TRBV25-1 NA TGTGCCAGCAGTGGATGGGGGGGCACAGATACGCAGTATTTT CASSGWGGTDTQYF
TRBJ2-3 NA TRBV2 TRBD2 TGTGCCAGCAGGATTTTAAGCGGGAGAGCAGATACGCAGTATTTT CASRILSGRADTQYF
TRBJ1-6 once TRBV5-1 TRBD1 TGCGCCAGCAGCTTTGGCCAACAGGGGGCCCGGGTGAGCTCACCCCTCCACTTT CASSFGQQGARVSSPLHF
TRBJ2-7 NA TRBV18 TRBD2 TGTGCCAGCTCATCACGACTAGCGGGGGACGAGCAGTACTTC CASSSRLAGDEQYF
TRBJ2-5 once TRBV6-1 TRBD1 TGTGCCAGCAAACGGACAGGCCAAGAGACCCAGTACTTC CASKRTGQETQYF
TRBJ1-2 NA TRBV6-5 TRBD1 TGTGCCAGCAGTTACTCGGGACAGTACACCTTC CASSYSGQYTF
TRBJ2-4 NA TRBV6-6 TRBD1 TGTGCCAGCAGGAGGACAGGGAAAGGGAACATTCAGTACTTC CASRRTGKGNIQYF
TRBJ2-5 NA TRBV5-6 NA TGTGCCAGCATCCCGTTGGGCCAGGGGTTGGGAGAGACCCAGTACTTC CASIPLGQGLGETQYF
TRBJ2-7 NA TRBV19 TRBD2 TGTGCCAGTAGTATAGCCCCGGGACTAGCGGGGAGGCGAGTAAGTAGTTACGAGCAGTACTTC CASSIAPGLAGRRVSSYEQYF
TRBJ1-1 NA TRBV5-4 NA TGTGCCAGCGCCCTCGCCCCTGGGACACAAGCCATGAACACTGAAGCTTTCTTT CASALAPGTQAMNTEAFF
TRBJ1-5 NA TRBV19 NA TGTGCCAGTGCGGACAGATATCAGCCCCAGCATTTT CASADRYQPQHF
TRBJ1-2 NA TRBV4-1 TRBD1 TGCGCCAGCAGCCAACCCGGGACAGGGAGGGATGGCTACACCTTC CASSQPGTGRDGYTF
TRBJ2-7 NA TRBV6-6 TRBD2 TGTGCCAGCAGTTACTCCGGGACTAGCGGCTACGAGCAGTACTTC CASSYSGTSGYEQYF
TRBJ1-1 NA TRBV7-9 NA TGTGCCAGCAGCTTAGATGGGAGTTTGAACACTGAAGCTTTCTTT CASSLDGSLNTEAFF
TRBJ2-2 NA TRBV6-5 NA TGTGCCAGCAGTTTCCGGGACTCAAACACCGGGGAGCTGTTTTTT CASSFRDSNTGELFF
TRBJ2-7 once TRBV7-9 TRBD1 TGTGCCAGCAGACAACAGGGGGTCGAGCAGTACTTC CASRQQGVEQYF
TRBJ2-7 NA TRBV11-2 NA TGTGCCAGCAGCTTGGGAGACGAGCAGTACTTC CASSLGDEQYF
TRBJ1-5 few TRBV11-2 TRBD1 TGTGCCAGCAGCTTAGAGGGGACAGCCTATAGCAATCAGCCCCAGCATTTT CASSLEGTAYSNQPQHF
TRBJ2-7 NA TRBV5-4 NA TGTGCCAGCAGCTTGTTAACGGGAAGCTCCTACGAGCAGTACTTC CASSLLTGSSYEQYF
TRBJ1-1 NA TRBV19 NA TGTGCCAGTAACGGGGGGGGCCGGAACACTGAAGCTTTCTTT CASNGGGRNTEAFF
TRBJ1-1 NA TRBV19 NA TGTGCCAGTAGTAGGGACTGGGAGAACACTGAAGCTTTCTTT CASSRDWENTEAFF
TRBJ2-1 NA TRBV13 NA TGTGCCAGCAGCTTACTCTGGGGCACTCGGAATGAGCAGTTCTTC CASSLLWGTRNEQFF
TRBJ2-7 few TRBV27 TRBD2 TGTGCCAGCAGGTCTATAGCGGGGACCTACGAGCAGTACTTC CASRSIAGTYEQYF
TRBJ2-3 NA TRBV28 TRBD1 TGTGCCAGCAGCACAGGGGGGGATACGCAGTATTTT CASSTGGDTQYF
TRBJ1-5 NA TRBV2 NA TGTGCCAGCACGGGGGGCCTGGGCAATCAGCCCCAGCATTTT CASTGGLGNQPQHF
TRBJ2-3 NA TRBV19 NA TGTGCCAGTAGTATAAGGCGGAGTGGCACAGATACGCAGTATTTT CASSIRRSGTDTQYF
TRBJ2-3 NA TRBV7-9 NA TGTGCCAGCAGGTCGAGTAGGGGGTCCCTCACAGATACGCAGTATTTT CASRSSRGSLTDTQYF
TRBJ1-1 NA TRBV4-1 TRBD1 TGCGCCAGCAGCGGATCTTCGGGACAGGATGAAGCTTTCTTT CASSGSSGQDEAFF
TRBJ1-1 NA TRBV9 NA TGTGCCAGCAGCGTAAGTACAGGGTTGAACACTGAAGCTTTCTTT CASSVSTGLNTEAFF
TRBJ2-1 NA TRBV10-3 TRBD1 TGTGCCATCACCCCCCGGGACAGGGACTACAATGAGCAGTTCTTC CAITPRDRDYNEQFF
TRBJ2-5 NA TRBV27 NA TGTGCCAGCAGTTTAACAGGAGGGAAAGAGACCCAGTACTTC CASSLTGGKETQYF
TRBJ1-1 NA TRBV10-2 NA TGCGCCAGCAGCCAGTTGTTAAATACTGAAGCTTTCTTT CASSQLLNTEAFF
TRBJ2-7 once TRBV13 TRBD2 TGTGCCAGCAGCCGCGGGCCAGGGACTAGCGGAACCTACGAGCAGTACTTC CASSRGPGTSGTYEQYF
TRBJ2-5 NA TRBV2 TRBD2 TGTGCCAGCGATAGCGGGGGTGGGGAGACCCAGTACTTC CASDSGGGETQYF
TRBJ2-1 NA TRBV21-1 NA TGTGCCAGCAGCAAAGGAAAGGGACTAGCGGGGGGGAGAATTGGCAATGAGCAGTTCTTC CASSKGKGLAGGRIGNEQFF
TRBJ2-7 NA TRBV5-6 TRBD1 TGTGCCAGCAGTAGACAGGGGGCAAACTACGAGCAGTACTTC CASSRQGANYEQYF
TRBJ1-2 once TRBV2 NA TGTGCCAGCAGTGAACGCGGGGCGGGAAGTGGCTACACCTTC CASSERGAGSGYTF
TRBJ2-1 few TRBV13 NA TGTGCCAGCAGGTCTAGCGCGAGCTCCTACAATGAGCAGTTCTTC CASRSSASSYNEQFF
TRBJ1-1 NA TRBV19 NA TGTGCCAGTAGTAGAGGGCAGGGGTTTTACCACACTGAAGCTTTCTTT CASSRGQGFYHTEAFF
TRBJ2-1 NA TRBV7-9 TRBD2 TGTGCCAGCAGCTCCGGGACTAGCGGGTGGGATCAGTTCTTC CASSSGTSGWDQFF
TRBJ1-1 NA TRBV7-6 NA TGTGCCAGCAGCTTTAACAGGAACACTGAAGCTTTCTTT CASSFNRNTEAFF
TRBJ2-3 NA TRBV11-1 TRBD1 TGTGCCAGCAGCTTGGGGACAGGGGCCACAGATACGCAGTATTTT CASSLGTGATDTQYF
TRBJ1-2 NA TRBV27 NA TGTGCCAGCAGCGCCGGGGTGAATGGCTACACCTTC CASSAGVNGYTF
TRBJ2-7 NA TRBV29-1 TRBD1 TGCAGCGTTGTCCCGGGACAGGGCTCCTACGAGCAGTACTTC CSVVPGQGSYEQYF
TRBJ2-7 NA TRBV13 NA TGTGCCAGCAGCTCGACTCAGGGGCGAAACGAGCAGTACTTC CASSSTQGRNEQYF
TRBJ2-6 NA TRBV6-1 NA TGTGCCAGCACCTTATCTGGGGCCAACGTCCTGACTTTC CASTLSGANVLTF
TRBJ2-1 NA TRBV27 TRBD1 TGTGCCAGCAGTCCCATCCAGGGGGCGACGCAGTTCTTC CASSPIQGATQFF
TRBJ2-7 NA TRBV25-1 TRBD1 TGTGCCAGCAGTGAGGACAGGGGGCTCGAGCAGTACTTC CASSEDRGLEQYF
TRBJ2-7 NA TRBV1 NA TGCACCAGCAGCGGAAACCGGGACAGGTTGGATGAGCAGTACTTC CTSSGNRDRLDEQYF
TRBJ2-4 NA TRBV13 NA TGTGCCAGCAGCTTGGCGGGAGCCAAAAACATTCAGTACTTC CASSLAGAKNIQYF
TRBJ2-6 NA TRBV4-2 NA TGTGCCAGCAGCCAAGAAACAGGGTCCGGGGCCAACGTCCTGACTTTC CASSQETGSGANVLTF
TRBJ1-5 NA TRBV19 NA TGTGCCAGTAGTATAGGCGGGGTTTTATCCCAGCATTTT CASSIGGVLSQHF